The present entry profiles one T cell receptor beta chain with its context. Its antigen is unknown. The data were obtained in a study of blood T cells in healthy people across ages. With a J-beta primer mix and a sample-barcoded 5' primer, a second PCR ran about 7 to 12 cycles. Tags on each cDNA molecule came from a template-switch adaptor with 12 random nucleotides. TCRdb analysed the 5' RACE reads with MiXCR anew, one entry per CDR3 protein. The repertoire has about 750,000 distinct CDR3 sequences, roughly 50% of them found once; the top ten carry approximately 40%. V lost 4 bases to trimming and J lost 11 bases; unmatched junction nucleotides: 8. There are 14 residues in the CDR3. Germline V CDR1 and CDR2: KGHDR, SFDVKD. Study outcomes and limitations: Naive CD4+ cells and diversity were both higher in long-lived donors than in aged donors. Total diversity from one million sequenced T cells was likely underestimated. Age advanced and TCR beta diversity per million T cells fell, roughly linearly.

The V and J genes are TRBV24-1 and TRBJ2-5; 11 bases are a match to TRBD2. The material sequenced was blood. The TCR originated in an older man in good health. CDR3 protein: CATSDPRLAGRQYF. CDR3 nucleotides: TGTGCCACCAGTGACCCCAGACTAGCGGGAAGGCAGTACTTC.